Listed here is a single TCR beta chain. This entry belongs to a study of blood T cell repertoires in COVID-19. Background on the study: Samples came from the United States, Italy and Spain, spanning acute and convalescent COVID-19. From T cells, B-cell-depleted T cells, or PBMCs came the material, which was cDNA or gDNA.

Study processing details: Reference gene primer amplification gave estimated nucleated cell counts. Repertoires were generated with immunoSEQ multiplex PCR, while TCRdb's copy carries only in-frame clones and drops some. Clone size and the V and J calls come from that table; the DNA yielded D and trimming. The sample includes more than 130,000 clones, about nine tenths of them seen just once. J lost 0 bases, V lost 2 bases, and 8 bases had no gene match. This CDR3 has 17 residues. Germline CDR1 and CDR2: MGHRA and YSYEKL. This sequence originates from a man aged 50-59 years with active or convalescent COVID-19. V gene TRBV4-1 combines with J gene TRBJ2-3, with 7 bases identical to TRBD2. The sample comprised peripheral blood. CDR3 sequence: CASSQKNWRESTDTQYF. CDR3 coding DNA: TGCGCCAGCAGCCAAAAAAACTGGCGGGAGAGCACAGATACGCAGTATTTT.